This record covers a single TCR beta chain. Its antigen is as yet unknown. Researchers took RNA transcripts and amplified TCR beta CDR3 regions from them. Investigators did first-round RT-PCR with HTBI primers, then second-round multiplex PCR. TCRdb itself ran the multiplex PCR reads through MiXCR, one entry per CDR3 protein. The top ten clones hold 5.5% to 8% of a sample with approximately 410,000 distinct CDR3 sequences, approximately 15% of them seen once. Newly diagnosed hyperthyroidism donors, aged 18 to 65, duration under 2 months. V was trimmed by 6 bases and J by 7 bases, leaving 9 bases between them. Germline V gives CDR1 LNHDA, CDR2 SQIVND (reference sequence). CDR3 size: 11 residues. The data are from a study of Graves' ophthalmopathy and Graves' hyperthyroidism. Study-wide background: Specimen type is peripheral blood, obtained at initial diagnosis before any treatment. Study results and limitations: An approximately 80% specificity and around 90% sensitivity were achieved by a 13-signature model that separated ophthalmopathy from stable hyperthyroidism. Blood also carried most expanded thyroid clonotypes exceeding 0.001 frequency.

Sequencing input: peripheral blood. The receptor was isolated from a woman between 18 and 29 years old with stable Graves' hyperthyroidism. V usage is TRBV19 and J usage is TRBJ2-5; no firm D call. The CDR3 region is CASRVGATQYF. The CDR3, as DNA: TGTGCCAGTAGGGTAGGAGCGACCCAGTACTTC. Drawing the rest from reference TRBV19 and TRBJ2-5, the complete variable domain is DGGITQSPKYLFRKEGQNVTLSCEQNLNHDAMYWYRQDPGQGLRLIYYSQIVNDFQKGDIAEGYSVSREKKESFPLTVTSAQKNPTAFYLCASRVGATQYFGPGTRLLVL.